This T cell receptor (beta chain) was retrieved from a study of beta chain features in type 1 diabetes. The length of the CDR3 is 15 residues. Germline V lookup: CDR1 SGHDT, CDR2 YYEEEE. The V end was cut by 2 bases, the J end by 5 bases, with 16 bases between. There are a few counts of this clone. Its antigen is unknown. Study observations and caveats: Amplification by PCR could prefer shorter templates, with the same effect in patients and controls. VDJ junctions in type 1 diabetes patients carried more deletions and fewer insertions. Any HLA type influence on TCRB rearrangement was left unresolved here.

The entirety of the isolated RNA underwent reverse transcription, so expressed TCRB transcripts were sequenced. This table comes from immunoSEQ multiplex PCR, and its TCRdb copy is limited to in-frame clones, with some not included. The sample consists of about 16,000 clones, approximately 55% of them appearing once. The TCR sequence derives from a woman between 18 and 29 years old in good health. This chain uses TRBV5-6 with TRBJ1-1; no clear D. Material: stem cell memory CD4+ T cells from blood. CDR3 loop: CASSFRRRVDTEAFF. The CDR3 DNA sequence: TGTGCCAGCAGCTTCCGGAGGAGAGTAGATACTGAAGCTTTCTTT.